The 26 T cell receptor beta chains below come from one sample, sequenced in a study of beta chain features in type 1 diabetes. Overall study findings and caveats: Patients with Type 1 diabetes showed moderately but significantly shorter TCRB CDR3s in all four CD4+ subsets.

Sequenced material consisted of expressed TCRB transcripts (all of the isolated RNA was reverse transcribed). Sequenced by immunoSEQ multiplex PCR; TCRdb stores in-frame clones only, minus some. The data contain roughly 700,000 clones, about an eighth of them singletons. These receptors are not linked to any known antigen. The sequenced sample consisted of naive CD4+ T cells from blood. The receptors stem from a man aged 18 to 29 with type 1 diabetes.

The V call is TRBV5-1, the J call TRBJ2-6; D gene unclear. V was trimmed by 0 bases and J by 2 bases, leaving 15 bases between them. CDR3 length equals 18 residues. The germline V gene encodes CDR1 SGHRS and CDR2 YFSETQ. CDR3 coding DNA: TGCGCCAGCAGCTTGGATTTGGCCATAGGAGCTGGGGCCAACGTCCTGACTTTC. It yields the protein CASSLDLAIGAGANVLTF.

The table lists this clone with a few counts. This chain connects TRBV30 to TRBJ2-7, with 7 bases fitting TRBD1. The trim removed 3 bases at V and 7 bases at J, leaving 9 bases unmatched. Germline values: CDR1 GTSNPN, CDR2 SVGIG (reference sequence). The CDR3 sequence is 13 residues long. The CDR3 nucleotides read TGTGCCTGGAGCTTACAGGGGTTTGGAGAGCAGTACTTC. This codes for CAWSLQGFGEQYF.

The chain uses TRBV5-1 and TRBJ2-1, with 9 bases lining up with TRBD2. After removal of 0 bases from V and 4 bases from J, the junction contained 5 bases not matched to a gene. The CDR3 loop spans 16 amino acids. Germline assignment: CDR1 SGHRS and CDR2 YFSETQ. CDR3 nucleotide sequence: TGCGCCAGCAGCTTGGACCTAGCGGGGTCATACAATGAGCAGTTCTTC. Translated: CASSLDLAGSYNEQFF. The full variable domain, rest sourced from reference TRBV5-1 and TRBJ2-1, is KAGVTQTPRYLIKTRGQQVTLSCSPISGHRSVSWYQQTPGQGLQFLFEYFSETQRNKGNFPGRFSGRQFSNSRSEMNVSTLELGDSALYLCASSLDLAGSYNEQFFGPGTRLTVL.

This clone has a handful of counts. At the DNA level, this CDR3 is encoded by other sequences in the same sample as well. The chain joins TRBV30 to TRBJ2-3; possible D gene TRBD2, 5 bases. CDR1 and CDR2 from the germline V gene are GTSNPN and SVGIG (reference sequence). Trimming left V 4 bases short and J 4 bases short, with 12 bases between. CDR3 length: 13 residues. CDR3 bases: TGTGCCTGGAAGCTTGGAGGTGCAGATACGCAGTATTTT. Protein product: CAWKLGGADTQYF.

This clone was counted between two and nine times. V gene TRBV5-1 combines with J gene TRBJ2-5; D possibly uses TRBD1 or TRBD2 (6 bases each). Germline CDR1 reads SGHRS; CDR2 reads YFSETQ. Trimming pared 4 bases from V and 0 bases from J, leaving 10 bases between. The CDR3 runs 14 residues. The CDR3 is CASSGGGNQETQYF. The DNA for the CDR3 is TGCGCCAGCAGCGGAGGGGGTAACCAAGAGACCCAGTACTTC. The whole variable domain, filled in from reference TRBV5-1 and TRBJ2-5, reads KAGVTQTPRYLIKTRGQQVTLSCSPISGHRSVSWYQQTPGQGLQFLFEYFSETQRNKGNFPGRFSGRQFSNSRSEMNVSTLELGDSALYLCASSGGGNQETQYFGPGTRLLVL.

This clone has a handful of counts. The V gene is TRBV9, the J gene TRBJ2-7; TRBD2 agrees at 7 bases. V dropped 4 bases and J dropped 6; count of bases not matched to a gene: 19. Germline V gene data show CDR1 as SGDLS and CDR2 as YYNGEE. CDR3 size: 17 residues. In nucleotides, the CDR3 is TGTGCCAGCAGCACTGGGCGGGATAGCGGGTTTTCGCTCGAGCAGTACTTC. The encoded protein is CASSTGRDSGFSLEQYF. Using reference TRBV9 and TRBJ2-7 for the parts outside the CDR3, the full variable domain is DSGVTQTPKHLITATGQRVTLRCSPRSGDLSVYWYQQSLDQGLQFLIQYYNGEERAKGNILERFSAQQFPDLHSELNLSSLELGDSALYFCASSTGRDSGFSLEQYFGPGTRLTVT.

This clone showed up just a few times. The chain has TRBV18 and TRBJ1-5, with TRBD1 as a possible D gene (6 bases). Germline values: CDR1 KGHSH, CDR2 LQKENI. The CDR3 consists of 15 residues. Trimming stripped 3 bases from V and 5 bases from J, with 14 bases between. CDR3 DNA: TGTGCCAGCTCACCCGGGGACACCTATTATCAGCCCCAGCATTTT. Amino acids: CASSPGDTYYQPQHF. The full variable domain, with the rest looked up from reference TRBV18 and TRBJ1-5, is NAGVMQNPRHLVRRRGQEARLRCSPMKGHSHVYWYRQLPEEGLKFMVYLQKENIIDESGMPKERFSAEFPKEGPSILRIQQVVRGDSAAYFCASSPGDTYYQPQHFGDGTRLSIL.

This clone was observed a handful of times. The chain carries TRBV4-1 and TRBJ1-5; 9 bases are shared with TRBD1. Unmatched junction bases numbered 5, after V lost 0 bases and J lost 5 bases. Germline V gene data show CDR1 as MGHRA and CDR2 as YSYEKL. CDR3 size: 16 residues. CDR3 in amino acids: CASSQDSDRGDQPQHF. The DNA of the CDR3 is TGCGCCAGCAGCCAAGATTCGGACAGGGGTGATCAGCCCCAGCATTTT.

V gene TRBV19 combines with J gene TRBJ1-2; weak D call: TRBD1 (5 bases). V gave up 5 bases and J gave up 7 bases, with 14 bases separating them. This CDR3 spans 13 amino acids. Germline-derived CDR1 and CDR2 are LNHDA and SQIVND (reference sequence). The CDR3 DNA reads as TGTGCCAGTAGTTGGTCAGGGATACCTGGCTACACCTTC. It codes for CASSWSGIPGYTF.

The rearrangement uses TRBV23-1 and TRBJ1-5; D is undetermined. TRBV23-1 is labeled an ORF, and its function is uncertain. The CDR3 totals 15 residues. V was clipped by 0 bases and J by 5 bases, with 11 bases between them. CDR3 protein: CASSQSAAPDQPQHF. Here the CDR3 DNA reads TGCGCCAGCAGTCAATCGGCAGCCCCAGATCAGCCCCAGCATTTT.

This clone was detected ten times or more. V is TRBV10-3 and J is TRBJ2-7, with D hard to call. From germline, CDR1 is ENHRY and CDR2 SYGVKD. Trimming cost V 2 bases and J 3 bases, with 2 bases left between them. The CDR3 has 11 residues. CDR3 in DNA: TGTGCCATCAGTGAGAACTACGAGCAGTACTTC. Its translation is CAISENYEQYF.

This clone was detected only a few times. This chain links TRBV5-1 with TRBJ2-3; TRBD1 matches at 12 bases. Per the germline V gene, CDR1 is SGHRS and CDR2 is YFSETQ. The CDR3 spans 16 residues. V lost 4 bases and J lost 5; bases outside the gene matches: 8. The CDR3 here is CASSLRDRGPGDTQYF. In nucleotides, the CDR3 is TGCGCCAGCAGCCTACGGGACAGGGGGCCGGGAGATACGCAGTATTTT.

V usage is TRBV10-3 and J usage is TRBJ2-5; 13 positions match TRBD2. The V and J ends lost 6 bases and 10 bases, in that order; junction bases with no gene match: 2. Germline V gene data show CDR1 as ENHRY and CDR2 as SYGVKD. The CDR3 runs 12 residues. The CDR3 loop reads CAIRGTSGDQYF. In nucleotides, the CDR3 is TGTGCCATCAGAGGGACTAGCGGGGACCAGTACTTC.

This clone was seen only a few times. The V call is TRBV27, the J call TRBJ2-1, with D perhaps TRBD1 or TRBD2 (7 bases each). Germline V gives CDR1 MNHEY, CDR2 SMNVEV (reference sequence). This CDR3 has 15 amino acids. Trimming pared 6 bases from V and 5 bases from J, leaving 17 bases between. CDR3 region: CASRHRGGVNNEQFF. In DNA form, the CDR3 reads TGTGCCAGCAGACACAGGGGAGGGGTGAACAATGAGCAGTTCTTC.

V usage is TRBV2 and J usage is TRBJ2-3, with D perhaps matching TRBD1 (6 bases). The V end lost 6 bases, the J end lost 2 bases, and 12 bases lay between the germline ends. The germline V gene encodes CDR1 SNHLY and CDR2 FYNNEI. The CDR3 loop spans 14 amino acids. The CDR3 DNA is TGTGCCAGCAGGGAGACAGGCGCCACAGATACGCAGTATTTT. Translation gives CASRETGATDTQYF. Combining the CDR3 with reference TRBV2 and TRBJ2-3 gives the whole variable domain EPEVTQTPSHQVTQMGQEVILRCVPISNHLYFYWYRQILGQKVEFLVSFYNNEISEKSEIFDDQFSVERPDGSNFTLKIRSTKLEDSAMYFCASRETGATDTQYFGPGTRLTVL.

The V call is TRBV30, the J call TRBJ1-5; D is uncertain. Germline CDR1 is GTSNPN and CDR2 is SVGIG (reference sequence). This CDR3 is built from 15 residues. The V gene lost 0 bases and the J gene lost 1 base, with 10 bases spanning the gap. The CDR3 bases are TGTGCCTGGAGTGTGGGAGGTTCCAGCAATCAGCCCCAGCATTTT. This translates into CAWSVGGSSNQPQHF.

The chain uses TRBV13 and TRBJ2-3, with 7 bases that match TRBD2. This CDR3 is 15 amino acids long. The V and J ends lost 5 bases and 2 bases, in that order; junction bases with no gene match: 7. Germline V gene data show CDR1 as PRHDT and CDR2 as FYEKMQ (reference sequence). The CDR3 sequence: CASSPLGGDTDTQYF. CDR3 nucleotides: TGTGCCAGCAGCCCTCTGGGGGGGGACACAGATACGCAGTATTTT.

This clone was seen more than once but under ten times. This chain links TRBV6-6 with TRBJ2-2; 10 bases align to TRBD1. V lost 6 bases, J lost 5 bases, and 6 bases stayed unmatched. The CDR3 has 15 residues. Germline CDR1 is MNHNY and CDR2 is SVGAGI (reference sequence). The DNA of the CDR3 is TGTGCCAGCAGCCTCCGGGACAGGGGTACCGGGGAGCTGTTTTTT. Encoded protein: CASSLRDRGTGELFF.

The rearrangement links TRBV5-6 to TRBJ2-7; D remains unclear. The length of the CDR3 is 15 residues. The germline CDR1 and CDR2 sequences are SGHDT and YYEEEE. The V gene lost 0 bases and the J gene lost 4 bases, with 14 bases spanning the gap. The CDR3 loop reads CASSLGEAWEYEQYF. The DNA for the CDR3 is TGTGCCAGCAGCTTGGGGGAAGCCTGGGAATACGAGCAGTACTTC.

A few counts support this clone. The genes are TRBV27 and TRBJ2-1, with 11 positions matching TRBD2. The CDR3 has 16 residues. The V gene's germline CDR1 is MNHEY and CDR2 SMNVEV (reference sequence). The trim removed 2 bases at V and 5 bases at J, leaving 5 bases unmatched. The CDR3 DNA reads as TGTGCCAGCAGTTTAGTTTCTAGCGGGGGGAACAATGAGCAGTTCTTC. Translated: CASSLVSSGGNNEQFF.

This clone occurred a few times. This chain links TRBV28 with TRBJ2-7, with D possibly TRBD1 on 6 matching bases. V lost 1 base and J 2 bases, leaving 12 bases between the germline ends. The CDR3 sequence is 15 residues long. CDR1 is MDHEN and CDR2 is SYDVKM in the germline V gene. CDR3 region: CASSLFGQLTYEQYF. CDR3 sequence (DNA): TGTGCCAGCAGTTTATTTGGACAGCTCACCTACGAGCAGTACTTC.

The J gene is TRBJ2-5, the V gene TRBV19; 10 nucleotides agree with TRBD2. The V gene's germline CDR1 is LNHDA and CDR2 SQIVND (reference sequence). Unmatched junction bases numbered 9, after V lost 5 bases and J lost 3 bases. This CDR3 has 16 residues. The CDR3: CASSLRLAGPKETQYF. Written as DNA, the CDR3 is TGTGCCAGTAGTCTCCGACTAGCGGGCCCTAAAGAGACCCAGTACTTC. Variable domain in full (rest from reference TRBV19 and TRBJ2-5): DGGITQSPKYLFRKEGQNVTLSCEQNLNHDAMYWYRQDPGQGLRLIYYSQIVNDFQKGDIAEGYSVSREKKESFPLTVTSAQKNPTAFYLCASSLRLAGPKETQYFGPGTRLLVL.

This clone occurred a few times. The genes are TRBV30 and TRBJ2-5, with TRBD1 matching over 10 bases. Germline V gene lookup returns CDR1 GTSNPN and CDR2 SVGIG (reference sequence). V was clipped by 2 bases and J by 5 bases; unmatched bases: 8. The CDR3 loop spans 15 amino acids. In DNA form, the CDR3 reads TGTGCCTGGAGTCACCGGGACAGGGGTCGGGAGACCCAGTACTTC. It encodes CAWSHRDRGRETQYF.

This clone was observed a handful of times. The same CDR3 also results from other DNA sequences found in this sample. J is TRBJ1-2 and V is TRBV20-1; D gene ambiguous. Looked up from germline, CDR1 is DFQATT and CDR2 is SNEGSKA (reference sequence). There are 11 residues in the CDR3. Trimming cost V 2 bases and J 2 bases, with 3 bases left between them. CDR3 nucleotide sequence: TGCAGTGCTAGACAGAACTATGGCTACACCTTC. This encodes CSARQNYGYTF.

The rearrangement uses TRBV5-4 and TRBJ1-1, with 9 nucleotides matching TRBD1. CDR1 and CDR2 (germline): SGHNT, YYREEE (reference sequence). CDR3 length: 17 residues. Germline trimming cut 0 bases from V and 1 base from J; bases unmatched to any gene: 7. Written as DNA, the CDR3 is TGTGCCAGCAGCTTGGGAACCGGGACAGGGTGGAACACTGAAGCTTTCTTT. The encoded protein is CASSLGTGTGWNTEAFF.

The chain employs TRBV4-1 and TRBJ2-7; D is uncertain. The CDR3 spans 13 residues. Trimming shortened V by 4 bases and J by 7 bases, and 14 bases separated the two germline ends. The germline gives CDR1 MGHRA, CDR2 YSYEKL. The CDR3 loop reads CASSPGPTFEQYF. The CDR3 region has the DNA TGCGCCAGCAGCCCGGGTCCCACCTTTGAGCAGTACTTC.